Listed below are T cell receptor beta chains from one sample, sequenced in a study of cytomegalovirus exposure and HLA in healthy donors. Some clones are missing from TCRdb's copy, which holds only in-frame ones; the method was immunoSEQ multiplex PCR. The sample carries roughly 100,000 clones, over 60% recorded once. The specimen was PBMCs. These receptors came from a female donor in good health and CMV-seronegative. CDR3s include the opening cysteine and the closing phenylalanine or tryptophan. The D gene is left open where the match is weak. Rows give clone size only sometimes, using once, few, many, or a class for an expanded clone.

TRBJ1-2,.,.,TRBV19,TGTGCCAGTGGCATAAGGGGCCCTTCCTATGGCTACACCTTC,CASGIRGPSYGYTF
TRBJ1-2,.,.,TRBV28,TGTGCCACCTCCCGGGGGAGCTACACCTTC,CATSRGSYTF
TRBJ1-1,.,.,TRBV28,TGTGCCAGCAGCCTGACAGAGACGAACACTGAAGCTTTCTTT,CASSLTETNTEAFF
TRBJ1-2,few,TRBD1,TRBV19,TGTGCCAGTAGTATAACGGGACAGCTCTATGGCTACACCTTC,CASSITGQLYGYTF
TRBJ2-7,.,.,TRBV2,TGTGCCTCCAGGGGTCTTACCTACGAGCAGTACTTC,CASRGLTYEQYF
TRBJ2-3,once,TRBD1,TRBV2,TGTGCCAGCAGTAGACAGGGGCGAACAGATACGCAGTATTTT,CASSRQGRTDTQYF
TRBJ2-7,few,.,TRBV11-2,TGTGCCACTAGCTTGGGGGGGGCGGCCTACGAGCAGTACTTC,CATSLGGAAYEQYF
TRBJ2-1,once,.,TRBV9,TGTGCCAGCAGCGTAGGTCTGAGTTCCTACAATGAGCAGTTCTTC,CASSVGLSSYNEQFF
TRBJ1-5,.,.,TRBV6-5,TGTGCCAGCAGTTACGGCGGGAGCAATCAGCCCCAGCATTTT,CASSYGGSNQPQHF
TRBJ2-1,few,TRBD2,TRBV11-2,TGTGCCAGCAGCCAGACTAGCGGGAATTACAATGAGCAGTTCTTC,CASSQTSGNYNEQFF
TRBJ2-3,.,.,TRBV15,TGTGCCACCAGCCCCCCGGGGGTGGGAGATACGCAGTATTTT,CATSPPGVGDTQYF
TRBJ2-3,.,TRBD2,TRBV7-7,TGTGCTAGCAGCCTACATATTCCTAGCGGGGGCCCCACAGATACGCAGTATTTT,CASSLHIPSGGPTDTQYF
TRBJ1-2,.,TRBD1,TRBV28,TGTGCCAGCAGTTTAGGTCCGGGACAGGGGGGCTACACCTTC,CASSLGPGQGGYTF
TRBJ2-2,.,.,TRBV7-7,TGTGCTAGCAGCTTAGCCGTGACAGGAGCGAACACCGGGGAGCTGTTTTTT,CASSLAVTGANTGELFF
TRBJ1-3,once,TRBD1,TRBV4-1,TGCGCCAGCAGCCCAAGGCCGGACAGGGGGTTAACGAAAGGAAACACCATATATTTT,CASSPRPDRGLTKGNTIYF
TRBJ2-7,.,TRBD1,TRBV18,TGTGCCAGCTCACCAACCGGGACAGGACCATACGAGCAGTACTTC,CASSPTGTGPYEQYF
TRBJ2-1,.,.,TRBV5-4,TGTGCCAGCAGCTTGGGACAGATTTTTGACAATGAGCAGTTCTTC,CASSLGQIFDNEQFF
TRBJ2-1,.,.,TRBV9,TGTGCCAGCAGCGCCCTCGGGGGGCCCCTCGGGAATGAGCAGTTCTTC,CASSALGGPLGNEQFF
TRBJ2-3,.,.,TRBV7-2,TGTGCCAGCAGCTTAACAGCCGCCACAGATACGCAGTATTTT,CASSLTAATDTQYF
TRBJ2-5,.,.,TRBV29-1,TGCAGCGTTATCCCGGACAGCCGAGAGACCCAGTACTTC,CSVIPDSRETQYF
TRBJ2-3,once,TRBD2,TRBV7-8,TGTGCCAGCGATAGCGGGAGAGGGGATACGCAGTATTTT,CASDSGRGDTQYF
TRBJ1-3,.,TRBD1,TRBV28,TGTGCCAGCAGTTTAACAGGGGCTGGAAACACCATATATTTT,CASSLTGAGNTIYF
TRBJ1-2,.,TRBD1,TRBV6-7,TGTGCCAGCAGTTATTCCCGGGACAGGGCGCTCTATGGCTACACCTTC,CASSYSRDRALYGYTF
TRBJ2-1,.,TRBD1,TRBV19,TGTGCCAGTACTCTCCCGGGACAGAGGGATGAGCAGTTCTTC,CASTLPGQRDEQFF
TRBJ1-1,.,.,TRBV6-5,TGTGCCAGCAGTTACTCCAGGGACATGAACACTGAAGCTTTCTTT,CASSYSRDMNTEAFF
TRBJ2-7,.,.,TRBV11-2,TGTGCCAGCAGCTTAGATCCTCAGGGTACGCGGGAGCAGTACTTC,CASSLDPQGTREQYF
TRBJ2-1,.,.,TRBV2,TGTGCCAGCAGTCCTCGAGGCGGGGACTATGAGCAGTTCTTC,CASSPRGGDYEQFF
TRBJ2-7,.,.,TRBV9,TGTGCCAGCAGTCTAGGGGACAACTACGAGCAGTACTTC,CASSLGDNYEQYF
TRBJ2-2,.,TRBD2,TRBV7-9,TGTGCCAGCAGAGACACGGGACTAAGGACCGGGGAGCTGTTTTTT,CASRDTGLRTGELFF